This T cell receptor (beta chain) stems from a study of blood T cell repertoires in COVID-19. As for the study in general: PBMCs, B-cell-depleted T cells, or T cells provided the cDNA or gDNA that made up the material.

The length of the CDR3 is 16 residues. V was cut by 0 bases and J by 6 bases, with 15 bases left in between. Looked up from germline, CDR1 is SGHRS and CDR2 is YFSETQ. Clones were sequenced by immunoSEQ multiplex PCR, and TCRdb holds only the in-frame ones, with some missing. In the table there are roughly 200,000 clones, around 85% of which are singletons. This clonotype originated in a man over 45 who had recovered from COVID-19. The V call is TRBV5-1, the J call TRBJ2-2; a possible D gene is TRBD2 (6 bases). Input material: peripheral blood. The CDR3 DNA is TGCGCCAGCAGCTTGGAGGCCCGGGGGAATGCCGGGGAGCTGTTTTTT. Translation gives CASSLEARGNAGELFF. The whole variable domain, filled in from reference TRBV5-1 and TRBJ2-2, reads KAGVTQTPRYLIKTRGQQVTLSCSPISGHRSVSWYQQTPGQGLQFLFEYFSETQRNKGNFPGRFSGRQFSNSRSEMNVSTLELGDSALYLCASSLEARGNAGELFFGEGSRLTVL.